The sequence of this TCR beta chain was determined in a study (dated by TCRdb to between 2014 and 2016). Regarding the study in general: The study tested whether tumor-infiltrating Tregs in breast cancer are recruited from blood Tregs or converted in situ from other CD4+ T cell subsets.

To purify naive CD4+ T cells, the Miltenyi Naive CD4+ T Cell Isolation kit was used, and CD25 microbeads served to deplete Tregs. Tregs, naive and memory CD4+ T cells from tumor, blood and ipsilateral draining lymph nodes of a handful of breast cancer patients underwent full-length TCR alpha and beta sequencing. Ficoll density gradient centrifugation was used to isolate mononuclear cells from either lymph nodes or roughly 50 ml of peripheral blood. FACS confirmed that the sorted cell populations were more than 90% pure. V and J lose 4 bases and 1 base, and a span of 15 bases separates them. Inclusive of the bounding cysteine and phenylalanine, the CDR3 is 17 residues long. The kept DNA is CDR3 alone, 51 bases in frame from the first base. CDR1 SGHRS and CDR2 YFSETQ are derived from the germline V gene. Full-length TCR variable regions were amplified by 5' RACE PCR with constant-region reverse primers, followed by semi-nested PCR with Nested Universal Primer A. Using the ReliaPrep RNA Cell Miniprep System, total RNA was extracted, and the SMARTer RACE 5'/3' Kit was then used to reverse transcribe the RNA into 5'RACE-ready cDNA. Full-length TCR alpha and beta libraries were barcoded with multiplex adaptors and sequenced on an Illumina MiSeq. Processing in the source paper ran as follows. For each of nine subset-tissue groups, sequencing data from the five patients were pooled, and the groups were then compared using unsupervised clustering of TCR gene usage. Repertoire similarity was calculated with the Morisita-Horn index, weighting shared sequences by their contribution to each repertoire. Using fastp trimming at Q25 and MiXCR clonotype assembly, TCRdb reanalyzed the public sequencing data and kept in-frame beta chains. For every CDR3 protein sequence, its rows merge into one entry that carries the most common genes and DNA. TCRdb's processing, not the study's, gives the V and J calls here. This sample is represented by some 57,000 distinct CDR3 sequences; approximately 17% of them were singletons. The leading ten clones occupy approximately 2.5% of the sample.

Study-level results and caveats: The larger-cohort validation was restricted to a single TCR beta V-J rearrangement rather than whole repertoires. Tumor-infiltrating Treg TCR alpha and beta sequences overlapped most with tumor naive CD4+ T cells, then with blood naive CD4+ T cells. Tumor memory CD4+ T cell TCR gene usage clustered with blood and lymph node memory CD4+ cells and lymph node naive CD4+ cells.

Only a few counts were recorded for this clonotype. The antigen it recognizes is unknown. Base qualities were left out, and no much larger clone turns up one base away. Sequencing was done on a sample of naive CD4+ T cells sorted from blood. In light of the paper, this sample's cell subset or site label describes: naive CD4+ T cells, CD4+CD45RA+CD25-. The TCR was taken from a female donor with breast cancer. The V and J genes are TRBV5-1 and TRBJ2-6, with the D gene not confidently named. The sequenced DNA: TGCGCCAGCAGCCCGCAAGTATCCGTTTCTGGGGCCAACGTCCTGACTTTC. This is translated as CASSPQVSVSGANVLTF.